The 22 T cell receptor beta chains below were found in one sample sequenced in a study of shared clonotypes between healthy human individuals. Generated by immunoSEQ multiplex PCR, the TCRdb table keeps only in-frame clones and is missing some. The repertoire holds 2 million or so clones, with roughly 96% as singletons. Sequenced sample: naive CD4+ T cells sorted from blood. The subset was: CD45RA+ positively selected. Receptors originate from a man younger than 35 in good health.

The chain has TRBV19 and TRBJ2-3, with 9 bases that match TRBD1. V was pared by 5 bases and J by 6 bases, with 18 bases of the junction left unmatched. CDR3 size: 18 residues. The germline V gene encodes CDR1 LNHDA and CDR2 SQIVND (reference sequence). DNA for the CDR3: TGTGCCAGTAGTCACCTGGGAACCGGGACAGGGAATGTTGATACGCAGTATTTT. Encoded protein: CASSHLGTGTGNVDTQYF.

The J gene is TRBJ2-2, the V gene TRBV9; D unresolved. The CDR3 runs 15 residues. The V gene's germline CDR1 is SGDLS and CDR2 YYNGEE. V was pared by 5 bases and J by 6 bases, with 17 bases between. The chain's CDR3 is CASRGTETSAGELFF. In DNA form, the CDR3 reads TGTGCCAGCAGAGGCACCGAGACCTCAGCCGGGGAGCTGTTTTTT.

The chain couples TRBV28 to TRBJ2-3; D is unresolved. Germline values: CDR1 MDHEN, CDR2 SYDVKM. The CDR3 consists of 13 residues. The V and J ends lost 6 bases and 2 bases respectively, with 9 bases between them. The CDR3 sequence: CASRGTNTDTQYF. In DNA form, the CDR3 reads TGTGCCAGCAGGGGAACGAACACAGATACGCAGTATTTT.

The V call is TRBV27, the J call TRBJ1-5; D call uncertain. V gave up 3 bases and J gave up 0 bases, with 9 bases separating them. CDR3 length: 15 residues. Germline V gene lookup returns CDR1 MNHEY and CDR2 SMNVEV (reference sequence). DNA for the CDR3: TGTGCCAGCAGTTTCGGTGCCGCTAGCAATCAGCCCCAGCATTTT. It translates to CASSFGAASNQPQHF.

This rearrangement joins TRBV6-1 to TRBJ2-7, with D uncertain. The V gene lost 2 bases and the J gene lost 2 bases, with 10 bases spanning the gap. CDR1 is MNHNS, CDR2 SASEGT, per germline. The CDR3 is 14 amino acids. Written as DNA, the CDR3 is TGTGCCAGCAGTGAATCTCCGCGACCCTACGAGCAGTACTTC. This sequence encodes CASSESPRPYEQYF.

CDR3 residues: CASSQIYRDTGELFF. CDR3 nucleotides: TGCGCCAGCAGCCAGATATACCGGGACACCGGGGAGCTGTTTTTT. The chain recombines TRBV4-1 with TRBJ2-2; D is unclear. Germline V lookup: CDR1 MGHRA, CDR2 YSYEKL. The ends were cut back, 3 bases at V and 3 bases at J, with 11 bases in the middle. The CDR3 contains 15 residues.

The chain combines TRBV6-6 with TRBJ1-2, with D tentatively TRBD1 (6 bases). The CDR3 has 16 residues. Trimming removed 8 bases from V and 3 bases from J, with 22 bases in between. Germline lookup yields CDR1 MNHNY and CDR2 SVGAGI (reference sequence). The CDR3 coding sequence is TGTGCCAGCGGAAAACAGGGCCTAGGAGAGGACTATGGCTACACCTTC. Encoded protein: CASGKQGLGEDYGYTF.

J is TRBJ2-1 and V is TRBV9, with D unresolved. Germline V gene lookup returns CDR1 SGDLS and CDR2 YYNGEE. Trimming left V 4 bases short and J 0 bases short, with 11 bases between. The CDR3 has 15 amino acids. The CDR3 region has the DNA TGTGCCAGCAGCATCCGGCCTAGCTCCTACAATGAGCAGTTCTTC. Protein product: CASSIRPSSYNEQFF.

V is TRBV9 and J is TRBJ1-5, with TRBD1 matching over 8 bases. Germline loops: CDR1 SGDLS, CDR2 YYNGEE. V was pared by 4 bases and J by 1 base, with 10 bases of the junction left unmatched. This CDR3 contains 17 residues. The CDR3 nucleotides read TGTGCCAGCAGCCTCGGGACAGGAACGAAAAGCAATCAGCCCCAGCATTTT. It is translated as CASSLGTGTKSNQPQHF.

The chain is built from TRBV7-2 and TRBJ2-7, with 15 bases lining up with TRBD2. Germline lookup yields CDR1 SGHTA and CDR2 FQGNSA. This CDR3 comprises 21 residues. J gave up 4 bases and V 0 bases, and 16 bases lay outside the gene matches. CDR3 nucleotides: TGTGCCAGCAGCTTAGCGGGACTAGCGGGAGGACCCCTAAGGGGTTCGTACGAGCAGTACTTC. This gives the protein CASSLAGLAGGPLRGSYEQYF.

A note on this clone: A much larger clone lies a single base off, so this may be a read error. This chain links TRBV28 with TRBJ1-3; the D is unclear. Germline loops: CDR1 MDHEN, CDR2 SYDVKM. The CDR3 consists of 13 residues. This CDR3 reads CANSRSSGNTIYF. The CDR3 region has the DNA TGTGCCAACAGTCGTTCCTCTGGAAACACCATATATTTT.

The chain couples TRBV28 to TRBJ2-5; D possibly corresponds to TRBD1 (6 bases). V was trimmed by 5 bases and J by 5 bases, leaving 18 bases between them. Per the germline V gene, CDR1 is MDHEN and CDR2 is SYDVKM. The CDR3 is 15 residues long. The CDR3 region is CASSTSAKGVETQYF. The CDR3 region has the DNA TGTGCCAGCAGTACCTCCGCGAAGGGGGTGGAGACCCAGTACTTC.

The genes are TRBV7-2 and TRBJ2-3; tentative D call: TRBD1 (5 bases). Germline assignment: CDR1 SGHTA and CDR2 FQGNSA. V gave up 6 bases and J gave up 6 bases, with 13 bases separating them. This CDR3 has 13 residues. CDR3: CASSGPNRDTQYF. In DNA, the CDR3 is TGTGCCAGCAGTGGCCCTAACAGGGATACGCAGTATTTT.

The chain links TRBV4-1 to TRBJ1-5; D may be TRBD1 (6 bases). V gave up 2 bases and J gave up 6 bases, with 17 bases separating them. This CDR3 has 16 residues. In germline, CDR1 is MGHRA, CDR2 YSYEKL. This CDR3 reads CASSQKDSPPGQPQHF. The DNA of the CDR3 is TGCGCCAGCAGCCAAAAGGACAGCCCCCCCGGTCAGCCCCAGCATTTT.

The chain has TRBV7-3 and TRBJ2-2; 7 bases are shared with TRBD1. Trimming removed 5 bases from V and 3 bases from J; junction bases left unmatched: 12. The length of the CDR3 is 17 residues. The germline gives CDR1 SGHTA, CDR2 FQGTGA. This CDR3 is CASSRTTGLGDTGELFF. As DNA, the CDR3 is TGTGCCAGCAGCCGAACGACAGGGCTGGGGGACACCGGGGAGCTGTTTTTT.

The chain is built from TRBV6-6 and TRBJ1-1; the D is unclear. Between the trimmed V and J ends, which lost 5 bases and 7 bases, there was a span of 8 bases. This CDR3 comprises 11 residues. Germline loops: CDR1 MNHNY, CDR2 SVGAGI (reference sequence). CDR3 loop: CASSRTYEAFF. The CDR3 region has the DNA TGTGCCAGCAGTCGGACTTATGAAGCTTTCTTT.

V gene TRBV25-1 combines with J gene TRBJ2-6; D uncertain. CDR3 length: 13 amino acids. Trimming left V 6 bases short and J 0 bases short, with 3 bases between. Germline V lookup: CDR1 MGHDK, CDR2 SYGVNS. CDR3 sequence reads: CASRASGANVLTF. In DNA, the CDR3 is TGTGCCAGCAGGGCCTCTGGGGCCAACGTCCTGACTTTC. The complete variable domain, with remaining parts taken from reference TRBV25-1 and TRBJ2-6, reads EADIYQTPRYLVIGTGKKITLECSQTMGHDKMYWYQQDPGMELHLIHYSYGVNSTEKGDLSSESTVSRIRTEHFPLTLESARPSHTSQYLCASRASGANVLTFGAGSRLTVL.

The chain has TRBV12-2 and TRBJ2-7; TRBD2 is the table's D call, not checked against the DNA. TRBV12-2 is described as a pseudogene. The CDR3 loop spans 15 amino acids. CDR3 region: CASRSQAGGNHEQYF. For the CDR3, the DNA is TGTGCAAGTCGCTCCCAAGCGGGAGGGAACCACGAGCAGTACTTC.

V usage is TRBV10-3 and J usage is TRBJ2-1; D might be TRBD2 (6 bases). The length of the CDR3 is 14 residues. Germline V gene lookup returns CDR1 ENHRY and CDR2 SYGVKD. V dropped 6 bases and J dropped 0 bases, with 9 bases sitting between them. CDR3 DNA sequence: TGTGCCATCAGGGACGGGAGCTCCTACAATGAGCAGTTCTTC. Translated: CAIRDGSSYNEQFF.

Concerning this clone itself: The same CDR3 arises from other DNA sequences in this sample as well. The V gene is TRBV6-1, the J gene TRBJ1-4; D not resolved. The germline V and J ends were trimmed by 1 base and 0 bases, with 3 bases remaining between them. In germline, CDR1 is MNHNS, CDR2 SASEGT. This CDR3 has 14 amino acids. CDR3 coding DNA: TGTGCCAGCAGTGAAGGCGCAACTAATGAAAAACTGTTTTTT. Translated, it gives CASSEGATNEKLFF.

The DNA for the CDR3 is TGTGCCAGTAGTATGAGGGGCGGATACGAGCAGTACTTC. It encodes CASSMRGGYEQYF. J is TRBJ2-7 and V is TRBV19, with D perhaps given as TRBD1 or TRBD2 (5 bases each). Germline lookup yields CDR1 LNHDA and CDR2 SQIVND (reference sequence). The CDR3 loop spans 13 amino acids. Trimming removed 3 bases at V and 4 bases at J, with 10 bases between. Complete variable domain (other parts from reference TRBV19 and TRBJ2-7): DGGITQSPKYLFRKEGQNVTLSCEQNLNHDAMYWYRQDPGQGLRLIYYSQIVNDFQKGDIAEGYSVSREKKESFPLTVTSAQKNPTAFYLCASSMRGGYEQYFGPGTRLTVT.

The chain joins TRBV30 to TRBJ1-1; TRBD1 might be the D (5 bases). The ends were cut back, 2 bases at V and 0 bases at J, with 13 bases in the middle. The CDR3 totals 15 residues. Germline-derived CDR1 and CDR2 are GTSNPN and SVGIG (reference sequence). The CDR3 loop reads CAWSLPPRVNTEAFF. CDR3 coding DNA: TGTGCCTGGAGTCTACCCCCCAGGGTGAACACTGAAGCTTTCTTT.